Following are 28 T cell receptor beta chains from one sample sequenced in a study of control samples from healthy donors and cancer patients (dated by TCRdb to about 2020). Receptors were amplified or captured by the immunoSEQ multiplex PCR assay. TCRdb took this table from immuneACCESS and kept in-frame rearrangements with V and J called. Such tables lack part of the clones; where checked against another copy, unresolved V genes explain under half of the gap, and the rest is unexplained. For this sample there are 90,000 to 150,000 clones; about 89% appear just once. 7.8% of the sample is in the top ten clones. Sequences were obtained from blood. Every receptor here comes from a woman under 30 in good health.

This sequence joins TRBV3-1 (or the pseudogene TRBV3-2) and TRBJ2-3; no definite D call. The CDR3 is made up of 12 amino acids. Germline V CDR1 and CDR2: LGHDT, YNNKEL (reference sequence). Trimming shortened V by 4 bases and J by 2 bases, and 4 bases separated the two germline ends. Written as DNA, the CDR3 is TGTGCCAGCAGCCTCGACACAGATACGCAGTATTTT. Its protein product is CASSLDTDTQYF.

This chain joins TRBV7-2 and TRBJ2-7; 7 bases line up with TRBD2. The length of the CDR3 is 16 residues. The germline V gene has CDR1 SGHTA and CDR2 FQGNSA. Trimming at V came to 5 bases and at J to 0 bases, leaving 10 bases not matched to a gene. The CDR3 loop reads CASSPGGGRGSYEQYF. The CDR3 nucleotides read TGTGCCAGCAGCCCAGGAGGAGGGAGGGGCTCCTACGAGCAGTACTTC.

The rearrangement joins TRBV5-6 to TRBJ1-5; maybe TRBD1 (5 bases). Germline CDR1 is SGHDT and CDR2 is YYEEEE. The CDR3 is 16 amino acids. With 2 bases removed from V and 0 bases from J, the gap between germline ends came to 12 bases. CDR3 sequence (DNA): TGTGCCAGCAGCTTTTGGGGGACGGTTAGCAATCAGCCCCAGCATTTT. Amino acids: CASSFWGTVSNQPQHF.

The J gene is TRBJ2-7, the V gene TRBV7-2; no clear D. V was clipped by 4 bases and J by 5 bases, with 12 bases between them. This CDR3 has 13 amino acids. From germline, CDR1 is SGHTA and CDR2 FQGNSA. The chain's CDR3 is CASSSAALNEQYF. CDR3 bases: TGTGCCAGCAGCTCGGCGGCGCTCAACGAGCAGTACTTC.

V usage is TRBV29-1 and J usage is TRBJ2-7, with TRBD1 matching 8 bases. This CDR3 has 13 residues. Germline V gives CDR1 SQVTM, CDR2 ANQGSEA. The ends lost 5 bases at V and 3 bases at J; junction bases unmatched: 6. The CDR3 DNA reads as TGCAGCGTTCCCGGACAGGGAAACTACGAGCAGTACTTC. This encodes CSVPGQGNYEQYF.

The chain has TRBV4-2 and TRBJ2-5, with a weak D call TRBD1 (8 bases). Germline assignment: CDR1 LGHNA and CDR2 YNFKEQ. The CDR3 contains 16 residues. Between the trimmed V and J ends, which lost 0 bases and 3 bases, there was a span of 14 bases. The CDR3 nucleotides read TGTGCCAGCAGCCAAGATACAGGGGGAGGGGAAGAGACCCAGTACTTC. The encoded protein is CASSQDTGGGEETQYF.

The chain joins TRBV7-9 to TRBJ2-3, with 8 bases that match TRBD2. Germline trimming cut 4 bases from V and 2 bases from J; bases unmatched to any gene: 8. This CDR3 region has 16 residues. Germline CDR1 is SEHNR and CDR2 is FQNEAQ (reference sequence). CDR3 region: CASSSPGGGNTDTQYF. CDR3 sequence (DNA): TGTGCCAGCAGCTCCCCTGGCGGGGGGAACACAGATACGCAGTATTTT. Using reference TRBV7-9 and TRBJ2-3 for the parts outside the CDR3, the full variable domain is DTGVSQNPRHKITKRGQNVTFRCDPISEHNRLYWYRQTLGQGPEFLTYFQNEAQLEKSRLLSDRFSAERPKGSFSTLEIQRTEQGDSAMYLCASSSPGGGNTDTQYFGPGTRLTVL.

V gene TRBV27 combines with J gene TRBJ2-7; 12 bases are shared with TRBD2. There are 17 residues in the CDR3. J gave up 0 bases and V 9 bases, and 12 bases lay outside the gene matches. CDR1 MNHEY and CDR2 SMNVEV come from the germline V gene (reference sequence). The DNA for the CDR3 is TGTGCCAGTTCGCCCTTCCCGACTAGCGGGGGCTCCTACGAGCAGTACTTC. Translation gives CASSPFPTSGGSYEQYF.

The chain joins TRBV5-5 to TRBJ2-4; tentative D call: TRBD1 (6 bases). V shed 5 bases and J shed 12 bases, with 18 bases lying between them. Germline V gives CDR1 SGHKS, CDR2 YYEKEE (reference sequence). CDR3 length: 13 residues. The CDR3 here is CASSSIQTGRQYF. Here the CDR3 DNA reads TGTGCCAGCAGTTCTATCCAGACAGGTCGTCAGTACTTC. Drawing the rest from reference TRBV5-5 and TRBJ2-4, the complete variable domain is DAGVTQSPTHLIKTRGQQVTLRCSPISGHKSVSWYQQVLGQGPQFIFQYYEKEERGRGNFPDRFSARQFPNYSSELNVNALLLGDSALYLCASSSIQTGRQYFGAGTRLSVL.

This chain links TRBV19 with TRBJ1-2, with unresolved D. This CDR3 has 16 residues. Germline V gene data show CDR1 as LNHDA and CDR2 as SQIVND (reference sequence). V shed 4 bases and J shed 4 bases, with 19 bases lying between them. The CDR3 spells CASSTPGEEFVYGYTF. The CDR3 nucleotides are TGTGCCAGTAGTACCCCGGGAGAAGAATTCGTCTATGGCTACACCTTC. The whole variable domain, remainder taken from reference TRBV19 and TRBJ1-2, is DGGITQSPKYLFRKEGQNVTLSCEQNLNHDAMYWYRQDPGQGLRLIYYSQIVNDFQKGDIAEGYSVSREKKESFPLTVTSAQKNPTAFYLCASSTPGEEFVYGYTFGSGTRLTVV.

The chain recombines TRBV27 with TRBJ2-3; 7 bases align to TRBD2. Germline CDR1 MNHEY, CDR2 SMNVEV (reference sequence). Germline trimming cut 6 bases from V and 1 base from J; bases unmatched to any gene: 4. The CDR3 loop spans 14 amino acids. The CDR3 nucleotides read TGTGCCAGCAGCTTGGCGGGGGGCACAGATACGCAGTATTTT. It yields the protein CASSLAGGTDTQYF.

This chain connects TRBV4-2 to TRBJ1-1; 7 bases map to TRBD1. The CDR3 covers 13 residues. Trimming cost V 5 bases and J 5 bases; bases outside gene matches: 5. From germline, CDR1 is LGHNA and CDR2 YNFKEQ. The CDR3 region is CASSTTGFTEAFF. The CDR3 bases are TGTGCCAGCAGCACGACAGGGTTTACTGAAGCTTTCTTT.

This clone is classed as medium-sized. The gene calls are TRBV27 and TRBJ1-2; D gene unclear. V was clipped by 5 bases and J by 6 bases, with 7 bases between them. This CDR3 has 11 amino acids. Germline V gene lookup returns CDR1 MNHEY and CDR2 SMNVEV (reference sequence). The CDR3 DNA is TGTGCCAGCAGTCGCGGGCATGGCTACACCTTC. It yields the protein CASSRGHGYTF.

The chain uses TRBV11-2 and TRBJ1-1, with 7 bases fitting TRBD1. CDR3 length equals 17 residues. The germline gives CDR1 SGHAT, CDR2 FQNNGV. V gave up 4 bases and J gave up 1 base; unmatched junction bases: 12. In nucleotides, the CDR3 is TGTGCCAGCAGCTCCATACGAATCGGACAGGCGAACACTGAAGCTTTCTTT. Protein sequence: CASSSIRIGQANTEAFF. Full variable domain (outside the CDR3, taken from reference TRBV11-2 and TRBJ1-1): EAGVAQSPRYKIIEKRQSVAFWCNPISGHATLYWYQQILGQGPKLLIQFQNNGVVDDSQLPKDRFSAERLKGVDSTLKIQPAKLEDSAVYLCASSSIRIGQANTEAFFGQGTRLTVV.

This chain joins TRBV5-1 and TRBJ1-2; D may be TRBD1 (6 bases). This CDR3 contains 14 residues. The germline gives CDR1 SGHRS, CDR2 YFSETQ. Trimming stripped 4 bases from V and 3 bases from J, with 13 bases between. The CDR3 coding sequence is TGCGCCAGCAGCGCTACAGGGACGGACTATGGCTACACCTTC. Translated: CASSATGTDYGYTF. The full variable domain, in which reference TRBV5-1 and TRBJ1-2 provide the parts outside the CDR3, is KAGVTQTPRYLIKTRGQQVTLSCSPISGHRSVSWYQQTPGQGLQFLFEYFSETQRNKGNFPGRFSGRQFSNSRSEMNVSTLELGDSALYLCASSATGTDYGYTFGSGTRLTVV.

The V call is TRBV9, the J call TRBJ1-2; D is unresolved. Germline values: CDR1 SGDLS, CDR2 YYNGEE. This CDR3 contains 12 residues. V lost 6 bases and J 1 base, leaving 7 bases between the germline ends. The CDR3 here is CASTGYNYGYTF. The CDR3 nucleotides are TGTGCCAGCACCGGATATAACTATGGCTACACCTTC.

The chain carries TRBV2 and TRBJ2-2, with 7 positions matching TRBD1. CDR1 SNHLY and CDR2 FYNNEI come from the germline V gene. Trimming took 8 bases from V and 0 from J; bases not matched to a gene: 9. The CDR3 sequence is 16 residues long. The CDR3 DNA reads TGTGCCAGCGGGAACAGGGGACCTACGAACACCGGGGAGCTGTTTTTT. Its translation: CASGNRGPTNTGELFF.

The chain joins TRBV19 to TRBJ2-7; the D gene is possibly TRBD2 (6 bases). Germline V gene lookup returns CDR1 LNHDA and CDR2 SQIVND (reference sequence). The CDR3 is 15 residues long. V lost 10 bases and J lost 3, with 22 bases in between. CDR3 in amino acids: CATRGKGFGGYEQYF. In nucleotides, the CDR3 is TGTGCCACCCGGGGGAAGGGGTTTGGCGGCTACGAGCAGTACTTC.

The CDR3 here is CASSLDRGRGSYTF. The CDR3 DNA is TGTGCCAGCAGCTTAGACAGGGGGCGAGGGAGCTACACCTTC. V gene TRBV5-8 combines with J gene TRBJ1-2; 10 bases agree with TRBD1. This CDR3 spans 14 amino acids. The trim removed 2 bases at V and 9 bases at J, leaving 7 bases unmatched. In germline, CDR1 is SGHTS, CDR2 YDEGEE. Complete variable domain (other parts from reference TRBV5-8 and TRBJ1-2): EAGVTQSPTHLIKTRGQQATLRCSPISGHTSVYWYQQALGLGLQFLLWYDEGEERNRGNFPPRFSGRQFPNYSSELNVNALELEDSALYLCASSLDRGRGSYTFGSGTRLTVV.

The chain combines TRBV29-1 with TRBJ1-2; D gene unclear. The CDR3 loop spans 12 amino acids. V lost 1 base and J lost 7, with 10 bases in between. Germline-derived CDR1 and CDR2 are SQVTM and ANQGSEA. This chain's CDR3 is CSVEGGVSGYTF. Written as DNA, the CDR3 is TGCAGCGTTGAAGGGGGAGTTTCTGGCTACACCTTC.

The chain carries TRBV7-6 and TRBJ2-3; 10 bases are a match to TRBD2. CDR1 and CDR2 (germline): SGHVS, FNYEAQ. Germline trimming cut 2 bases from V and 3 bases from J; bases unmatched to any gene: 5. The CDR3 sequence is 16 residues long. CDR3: CASSLSAAGGTDTQYF. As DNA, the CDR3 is TGTGCCAGCAGCTTAAGCGCAGCGGGAGGGACAGATACGCAGTATTTT.

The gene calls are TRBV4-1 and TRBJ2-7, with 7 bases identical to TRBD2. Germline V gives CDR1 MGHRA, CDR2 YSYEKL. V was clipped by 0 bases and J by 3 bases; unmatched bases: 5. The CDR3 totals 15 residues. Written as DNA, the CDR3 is TGCGCCAGCAGCCAAGACGGCGGGGACTACTACGAGCAGTACTTC. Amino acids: CASSQDGGDYYEQYF.

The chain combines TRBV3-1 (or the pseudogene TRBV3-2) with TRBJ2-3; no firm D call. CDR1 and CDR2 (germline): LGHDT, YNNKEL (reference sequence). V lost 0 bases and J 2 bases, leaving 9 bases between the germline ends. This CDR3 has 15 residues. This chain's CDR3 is CASSQEEANTDTQYF. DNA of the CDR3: TGTGCCAGCAGCCAAGAGGAAGCGAACACAGATACGCAGTATTTT.

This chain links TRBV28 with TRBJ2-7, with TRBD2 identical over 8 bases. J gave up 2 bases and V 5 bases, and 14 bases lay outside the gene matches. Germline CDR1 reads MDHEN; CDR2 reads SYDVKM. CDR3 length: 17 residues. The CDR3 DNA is TGTGCCAGCAGTCGCGCGGGAGCTAGCGGGCTGACCTACGAGCAGTACTTC. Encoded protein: CASSRAGASGLTYEQYF.

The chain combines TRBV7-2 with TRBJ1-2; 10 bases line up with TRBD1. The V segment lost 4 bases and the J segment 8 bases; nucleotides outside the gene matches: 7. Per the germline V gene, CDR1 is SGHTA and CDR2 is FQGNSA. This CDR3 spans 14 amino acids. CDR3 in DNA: TGTGCCAGCAGCTCCAGACAGGGGGCGAGGGGCTACACCTTC. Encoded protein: CASSSRQGARGYTF.

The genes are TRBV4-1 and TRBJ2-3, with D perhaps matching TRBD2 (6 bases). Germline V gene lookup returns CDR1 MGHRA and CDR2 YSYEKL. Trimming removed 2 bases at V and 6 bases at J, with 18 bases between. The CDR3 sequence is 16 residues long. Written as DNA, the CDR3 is TGCGCCAGCAGCCAACCACTAGTCCGCCGGGAGGATACGCAGTATTTT. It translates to CASSQPLVRREDTQYF.

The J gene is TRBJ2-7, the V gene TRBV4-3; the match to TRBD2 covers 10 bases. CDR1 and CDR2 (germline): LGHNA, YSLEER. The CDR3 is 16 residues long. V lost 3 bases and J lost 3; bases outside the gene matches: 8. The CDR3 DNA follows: TGCGCCAGCAGCCACGGTGCTAGCGGGGGCCTCTACGAGCAGTACTTC. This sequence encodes CASSHGASGGLYEQYF.

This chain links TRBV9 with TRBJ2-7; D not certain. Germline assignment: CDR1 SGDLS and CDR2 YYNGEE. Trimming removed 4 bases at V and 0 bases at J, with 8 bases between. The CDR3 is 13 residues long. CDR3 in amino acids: CASSPRSSYEQYF. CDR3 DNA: TGTGCCAGCAGCCCCAGGAGCTCCTACGAGCAGTACTTC.